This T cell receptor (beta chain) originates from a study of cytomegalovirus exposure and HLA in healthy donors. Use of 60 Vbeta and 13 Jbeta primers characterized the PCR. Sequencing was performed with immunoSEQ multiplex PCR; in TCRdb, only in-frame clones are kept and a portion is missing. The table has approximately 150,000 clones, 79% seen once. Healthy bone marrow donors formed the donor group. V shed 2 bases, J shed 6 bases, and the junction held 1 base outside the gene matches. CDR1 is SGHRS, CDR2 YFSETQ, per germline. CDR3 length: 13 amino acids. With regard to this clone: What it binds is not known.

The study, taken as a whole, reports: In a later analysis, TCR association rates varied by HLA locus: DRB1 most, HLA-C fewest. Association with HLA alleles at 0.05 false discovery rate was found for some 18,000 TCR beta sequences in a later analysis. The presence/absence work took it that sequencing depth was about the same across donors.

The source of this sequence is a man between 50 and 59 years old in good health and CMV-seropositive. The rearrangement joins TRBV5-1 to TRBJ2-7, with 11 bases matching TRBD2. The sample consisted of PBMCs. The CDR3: CASSFTSGSEQYF. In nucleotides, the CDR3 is TGCGCCAGCAGCTTCACTAGCGGGAGCGAGCAGTACTTC.